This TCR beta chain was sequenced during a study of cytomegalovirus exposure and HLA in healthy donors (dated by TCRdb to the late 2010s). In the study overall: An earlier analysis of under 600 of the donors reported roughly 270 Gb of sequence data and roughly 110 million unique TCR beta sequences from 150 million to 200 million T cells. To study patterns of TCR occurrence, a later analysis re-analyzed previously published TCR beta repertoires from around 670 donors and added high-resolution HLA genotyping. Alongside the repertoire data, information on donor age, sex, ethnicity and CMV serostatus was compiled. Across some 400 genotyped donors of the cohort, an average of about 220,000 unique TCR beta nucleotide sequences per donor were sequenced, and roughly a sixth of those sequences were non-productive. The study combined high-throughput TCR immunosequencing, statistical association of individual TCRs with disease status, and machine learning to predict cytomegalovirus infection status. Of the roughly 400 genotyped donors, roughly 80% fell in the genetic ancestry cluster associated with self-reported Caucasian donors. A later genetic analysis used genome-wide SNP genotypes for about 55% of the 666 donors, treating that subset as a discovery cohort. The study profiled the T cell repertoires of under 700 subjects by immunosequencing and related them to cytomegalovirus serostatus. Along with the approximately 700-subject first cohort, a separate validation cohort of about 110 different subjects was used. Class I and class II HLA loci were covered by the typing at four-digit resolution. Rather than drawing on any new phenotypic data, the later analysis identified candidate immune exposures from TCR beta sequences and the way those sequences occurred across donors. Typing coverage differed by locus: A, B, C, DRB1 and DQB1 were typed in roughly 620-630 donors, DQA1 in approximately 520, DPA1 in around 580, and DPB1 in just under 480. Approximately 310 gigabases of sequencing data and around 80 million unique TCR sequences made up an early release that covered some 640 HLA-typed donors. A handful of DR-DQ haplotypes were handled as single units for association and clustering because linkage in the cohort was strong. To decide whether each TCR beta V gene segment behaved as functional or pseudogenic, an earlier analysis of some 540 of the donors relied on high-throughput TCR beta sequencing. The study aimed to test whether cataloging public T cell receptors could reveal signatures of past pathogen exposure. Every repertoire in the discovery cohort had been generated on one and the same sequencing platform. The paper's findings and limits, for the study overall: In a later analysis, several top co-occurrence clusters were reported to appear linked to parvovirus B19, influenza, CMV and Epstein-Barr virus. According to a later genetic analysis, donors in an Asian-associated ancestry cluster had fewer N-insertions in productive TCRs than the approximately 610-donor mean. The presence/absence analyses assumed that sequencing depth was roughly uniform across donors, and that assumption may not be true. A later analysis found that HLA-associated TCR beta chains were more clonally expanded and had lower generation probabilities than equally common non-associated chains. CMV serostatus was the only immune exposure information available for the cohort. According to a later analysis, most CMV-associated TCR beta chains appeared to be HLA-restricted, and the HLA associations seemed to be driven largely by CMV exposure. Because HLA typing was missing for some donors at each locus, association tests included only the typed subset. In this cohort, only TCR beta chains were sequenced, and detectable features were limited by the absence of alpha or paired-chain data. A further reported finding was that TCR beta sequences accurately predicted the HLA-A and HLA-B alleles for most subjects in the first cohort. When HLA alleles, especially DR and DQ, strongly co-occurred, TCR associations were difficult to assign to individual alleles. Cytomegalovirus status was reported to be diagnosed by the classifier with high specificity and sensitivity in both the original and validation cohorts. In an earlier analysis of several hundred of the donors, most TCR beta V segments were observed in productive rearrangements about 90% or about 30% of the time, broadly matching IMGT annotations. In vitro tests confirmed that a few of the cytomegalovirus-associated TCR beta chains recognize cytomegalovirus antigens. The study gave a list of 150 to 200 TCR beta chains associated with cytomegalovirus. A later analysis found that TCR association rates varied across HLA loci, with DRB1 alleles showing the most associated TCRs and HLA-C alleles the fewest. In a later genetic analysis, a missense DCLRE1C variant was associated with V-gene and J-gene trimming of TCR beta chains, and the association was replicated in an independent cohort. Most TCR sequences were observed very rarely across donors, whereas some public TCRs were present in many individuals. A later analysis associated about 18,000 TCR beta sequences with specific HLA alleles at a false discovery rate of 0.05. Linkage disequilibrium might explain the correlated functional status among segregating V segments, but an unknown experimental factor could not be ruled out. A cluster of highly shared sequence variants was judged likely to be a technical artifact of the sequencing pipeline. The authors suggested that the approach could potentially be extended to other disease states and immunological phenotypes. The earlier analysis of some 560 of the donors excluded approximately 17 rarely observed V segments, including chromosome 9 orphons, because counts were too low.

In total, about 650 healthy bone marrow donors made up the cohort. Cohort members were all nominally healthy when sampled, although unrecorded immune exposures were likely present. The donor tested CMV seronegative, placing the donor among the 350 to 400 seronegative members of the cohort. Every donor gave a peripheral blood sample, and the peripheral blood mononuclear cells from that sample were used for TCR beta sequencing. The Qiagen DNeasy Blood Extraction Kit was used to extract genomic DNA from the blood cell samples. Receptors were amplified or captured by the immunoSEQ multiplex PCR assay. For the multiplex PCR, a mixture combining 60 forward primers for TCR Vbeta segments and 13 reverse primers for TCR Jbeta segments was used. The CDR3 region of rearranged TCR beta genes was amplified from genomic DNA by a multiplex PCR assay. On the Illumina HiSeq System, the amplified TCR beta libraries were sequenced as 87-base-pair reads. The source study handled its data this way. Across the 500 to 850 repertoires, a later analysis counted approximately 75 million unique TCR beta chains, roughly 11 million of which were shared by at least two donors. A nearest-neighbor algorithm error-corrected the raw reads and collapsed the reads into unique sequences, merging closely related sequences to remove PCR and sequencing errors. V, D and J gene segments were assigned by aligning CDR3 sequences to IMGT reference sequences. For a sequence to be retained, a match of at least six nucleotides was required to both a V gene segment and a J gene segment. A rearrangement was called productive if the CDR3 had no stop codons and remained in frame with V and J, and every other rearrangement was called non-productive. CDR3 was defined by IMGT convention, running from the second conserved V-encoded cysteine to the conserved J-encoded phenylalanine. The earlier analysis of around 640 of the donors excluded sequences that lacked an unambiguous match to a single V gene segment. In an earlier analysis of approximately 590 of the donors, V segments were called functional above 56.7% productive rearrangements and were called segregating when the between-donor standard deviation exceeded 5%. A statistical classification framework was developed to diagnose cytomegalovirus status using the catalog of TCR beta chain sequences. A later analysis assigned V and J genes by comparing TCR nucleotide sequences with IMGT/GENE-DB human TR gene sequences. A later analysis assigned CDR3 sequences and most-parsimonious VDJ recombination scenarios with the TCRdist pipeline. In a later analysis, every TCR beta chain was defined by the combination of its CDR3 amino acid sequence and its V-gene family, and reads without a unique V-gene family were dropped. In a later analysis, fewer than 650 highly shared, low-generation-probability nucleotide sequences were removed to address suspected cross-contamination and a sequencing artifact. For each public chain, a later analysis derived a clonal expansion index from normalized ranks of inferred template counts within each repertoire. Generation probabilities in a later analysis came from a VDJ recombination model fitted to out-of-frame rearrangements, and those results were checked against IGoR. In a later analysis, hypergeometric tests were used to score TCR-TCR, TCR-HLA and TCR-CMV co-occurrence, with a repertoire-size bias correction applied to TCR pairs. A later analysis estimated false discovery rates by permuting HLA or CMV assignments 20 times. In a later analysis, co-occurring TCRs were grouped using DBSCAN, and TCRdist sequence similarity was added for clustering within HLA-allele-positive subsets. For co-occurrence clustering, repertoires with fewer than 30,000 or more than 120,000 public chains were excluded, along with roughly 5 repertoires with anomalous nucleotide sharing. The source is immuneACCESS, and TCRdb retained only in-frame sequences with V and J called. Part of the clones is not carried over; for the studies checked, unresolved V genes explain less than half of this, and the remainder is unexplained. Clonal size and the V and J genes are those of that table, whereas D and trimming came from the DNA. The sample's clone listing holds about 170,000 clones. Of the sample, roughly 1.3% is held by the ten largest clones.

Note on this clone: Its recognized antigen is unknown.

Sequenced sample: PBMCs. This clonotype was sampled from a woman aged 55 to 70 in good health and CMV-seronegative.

The CDR3 corresponds to CASSPEGGDSPLHF. The DNA reads as follows: TGTGCCAGCTCACCGGAAGGGGGGGACTCACCCCTCCACTTT. This sequence uses TRBV18 and TRBJ1-6; 6 matching bases give a weak D call of TRBD1. The germline V gene sets CDR1 to KGHSH and CDR2 to LQKENI. At the junction V is shortened by 3 bases and J by 10 bases, with 13 bases in between. The CDR3 runs 14 residues from the cysteine to the phenylalanine. Just the 42-base CDR3 DNA is kept, in frame starting at base 1.